The clone carrying this TCR beta chain was seen a handful of times. Its matching antigen is unknown. For at least one year, all CVID subjects received replacement immunoglobulin. The source of the sample is a study of T cell clonality in common variable immunodeficiency. Study results and limitations: TCRbeta clonality was increased in CVID versus healthy controls. Links between repertoire features and CVID complications were heterogeneity-limited. In common variable immunodeficiency, TCR beta chains reportedly carried fewer deletions and N-nucleotide insertions.

Some clones are missing from TCRdb's copy, which holds only in-frame ones; the method was immunoSEQ multiplex PCR. The table lists about 28,000 clones, with no singletons. Sequencing used peripheral blood mononuclear cells. The sequence was collected from a human donor with common variable immunodeficiency.

The CDR3 here is CASTPYVKDTEAFF. CDR3 bases read: TGTGCCAGCACCCCTTATGTGAAGGACACTGAA. This sequence joins TRBV7-8 and TRBJ1-1; D unclear. The read terminates 3 residues ahead of where the CDR3 ends, so the germline J gene completes it. The germline CDR1 and CDR2 sequences are SGHVS and FQNEAQ. V was trimmed by 7 bases and J by 3 bases, leaving 15 bases between them. The length of the CDR3 is 14 residues.